This passage covers 23 T cell receptor beta chains from one sample sequenced in a study of blood T cell repertoires in COVID-19. The protocol was immunoSEQ multiplex PCR, while the TCRdb copy is restricted to in-frame clones and leaves out a portion. Of some 290,000 clones in the sample, 85% to 95% were seen once. Sequencing was done on a sample of PBMCs or T cells enriched from blood (not recorded which). Receptors were obtained from a woman aged 25 to 39 who had been exposed to COVID-19.

The V and J genes are TRBV6-5 and TRBJ1-1, with D hard to call. This CDR3 contains 12 residues. Germline V gene sequence: CDR1 MNHEY, CDR2 SVGAGI. The V and J ends lost 9 bases and 4 bases respectively, with 12 bases between them. The CDR3 reads CASWVAGTEAFF. The CDR3 DNA reads as TGTGCCAGTTGGGTGGCGGGCACTGAAGCTTTCTTT.

This rearrangement joins TRBV9 to TRBJ1-3; TRBD1 matches 8 bases. The CDR3 consists of 15 residues. Germline trimming cut 3 bases from V and 4 bases from J; bases unmatched to any gene: 6. The germline gives CDR1 SGDLS, CDR2 YYNGEE. CDR3 in amino acids: CASSAQGARGNTIYF. CDR3 DNA: TGTGCCAGCAGCGCTCAGGGGGCCAGGGGAAACACCATATATTTT.

The chain carries TRBV9 and TRBJ1-5, with 8 bases that match TRBD1. The CDR3 length is 13 residues. J was trimmed by 7 bases and V by 4 bases; bases with no gene match: 4. The germline gives CDR1 SGDLS, CDR2 YYNGEE. CDR3 coding DNA: TGTGCCAGCAGCACGACAGGGGAACAGCCCCAGCATTTT. Translation gives CASSTTGEQPQHF.

This clone was seen only a few times. The V and J genes are TRBV27 and TRBJ2-7; 7 bases are a match to TRBD2. Germline V gene sequence: CDR1 MNHEY, CDR2 SMNVEV (reference sequence). The junction had 8 bases not matched to a gene; V was cut back by 5 bases and J by 4 bases. The CDR3 length is 14 residues. CDR3 protein: CASSGGRVLYEQYF. In nucleotides, the CDR3 is TGTGCCAGCAGTGGGGGGAGGGTTTTATACGAGCAGTACTTC.

The rearrangement uses TRBV7-8 and TRBJ2-5, with no clear D. Germline CDR1 is SGHVS and CDR2 is FQNEAQ. Trimming left V 6 bases short and J 5 bases short, with 13 bases between. The CDR3 consists of 13 residues. CDR3 in amino acids: CASSRLTGETQYF. In DNA form, the CDR3 reads TGTGCCAGCAGTCGACTGACTGGGGAGACCCAGTACTTC.

The CDR3 spells CASSIAWGTGGTEAFF. CDR3 nucleotides: TGTGCCAGTAGTATAGCGTGGGGGACAGGGGGCACTGAAGCTTTCTTT. The V and J genes are TRBV19 and TRBJ1-1; 11 nucleotides line up with TRBD1. Germline lookup yields CDR1 LNHDA and CDR2 SQIVND (reference sequence). The CDR3 is 16 residues long. With 1 base clipped from V and 4 bases from J, the junction kept 5 bases outside the gene matches.

The chain uses TRBV4-1 and TRBJ2-2, with 14 bases fitting TRBD2. Trimming at V came to 0 bases and at J to 1 base, leaving 7 bases not matched to a gene. Per the germline V gene, CDR1 is MGHRA and CDR2 is YSYEKL. The CDR3 contains 20 residues. CDR3 nucleotides: TGCGCCAGCAGCCAAGATCAAACGACTAGCGGGGGGGAGAACACCGGGGAGCTGTTTTTT. It encodes CASSQDQTTSGGENTGELFF.

The rearrangement links TRBV7-9 to TRBJ1-1, with D possibly matching TRBD1 (5 bases). The CDR3 runs 16 residues. V dropped 6 bases and J dropped 4 bases, with 21 bases sitting between them. CDR1 is SEHNR, CDR2 FQNEAQ, per germline (reference sequence). The CDR3 bases are TGTGCCAGCAGACCCGCAGGGTTCCGACTGGCCACTGAAGCTTTCTTT. Amino acid sequence: CASRPAGFRLATEAFF.

In regard to this clone: Different DNA sequences within this sample yield the same CDR3. The chain links TRBV7-9 to TRBJ2-1, with D unclear. V was trimmed by 1 base and J by 4 bases, leaving 5 bases between them. The CDR3 extends over 13 amino acids. Germline V gene lookup returns CDR1 SEHNR and CDR2 FQNEAQ (reference sequence). CDR3: CASSLGLYNEQFF. In nucleotides, the CDR3 is TGTGCCAGCAGCTTAGGGCTGTACAATGAGCAGTTCTTC. The whole variable domain, remainder taken from reference TRBV7-9 and TRBJ2-1, is DTGVSQNPRHKITKRGQNVTFRCDPISEHNRLYWYRQTLGQGPEFLTYFQNEAQLEKSRLLSDRFSAERPKGSFSTLEIQRTEQGDSAMYLCASSLGLYNEQFFGPGTRLTVL.

The J gene is TRBJ2-3, the V gene TRBV5-1; D not resolved. V shed 4 bases and J shed 4 bases, with 4 bases lying between them. Germline V CDR1 and CDR2: SGHRS, YFSETQ. The CDR3 runs 11 residues. The CDR3 protein is CASSLSDTQYF. In DNA, the CDR3 is TGCGCCAGCAGCCTTTCAGATACGCAGTATTTT.

The chain carries TRBV13 and TRBJ2-5, with 7 bases lining up with TRBD2. The CDR3 length is 14 residues. V gave up 5 bases and J gave up 3 bases; unmatched junction bases: 6. From germline, CDR1 is PRHDT and CDR2 FYEKMQ (reference sequence). This chain's CDR3 is CASSTGRLKETQYF. The CDR3 DNA sequence: TGTGCCAGCAGCACCGGGAGGCTTAAAGAGACCCAGTACTTC.

The gene calls are TRBV27 and TRBJ2-1, with 7 bases aligning to TRBD2. CDR1 MNHEY and CDR2 SMNVEV come from the germline V gene (reference sequence). The CDR3 has 16 amino acids. Trimming removed 0 bases from V and 0 bases from J; junction bases left unmatched: 2. The CDR3 loop reads CASSLSRGSSYNEQFF. The CDR3 nucleotides are TGTGCCAGCAGTTTATCGCGGGGGAGCTCCTACAATGAGCAGTTCTTC.

The chain has TRBV2 and TRBJ2-1; 9 bases map to TRBD1. The CDR3 is 15 amino acids. From germline, CDR1 is SNHLY and CDR2 FYNNEI. V shed 7 bases, J shed 6 bases, and the junction held 10 bases outside the gene matches. CDR3 sequence: CASNAGTGRVNEQFF. CDR3 coding DNA: TGTGCCAGCAACGCCGGGACAGGGAGGGTCAATGAGCAGTTCTTC. Based on the CDR3 plus reference TRBV2 and TRBJ2-1, the full variable domain is EPEVTQTPSHQVTQMGQEVILRCVPISNHLYFYWYRQILGQKVEFLVSFYNNEISEKSEIFDDQFSVERPDGSNFTLKIRSTKLEDSAMYFCASNAGTGRVNEQFFGPGTRLTVL.

The rearrangement joins TRBV3-1 (or the pseudogene TRBV3-2) to TRBJ2-1; D not certain. The CDR3 has 14 amino acids. Per the germline V gene, CDR1 is LGHDT and CDR2 is YNNKEL (reference sequence). Trimming left V 1 base short and J 4 bases short, with 8 bases between. The chain's CDR3 is CASSQAVAYNEQFF. CDR3 sequence (DNA): TGTGCCAGCAGCCAAGCGGTTGCTTACAATGAGCAGTTCTTC.

The chain recombines TRBV6-6 with TRBJ1-2, with D unclear. Deletions cut 2 bases from V and 6 bases from J, with 10 bases between. This CDR3 has 13 amino acids. Germline V gene lookup returns CDR1 MNHNY and CDR2 SVGAGI (reference sequence). DNA for the CDR3: TGTGCCAGCAGTTACGGGCAGAGCCATGGCTACACCTTC. It specifies CASSYGQSHGYTF.

The rearrangement links TRBV3-1 (or the pseudogene TRBV3-2) to TRBJ2-2; D is undetermined. V was trimmed by 0 bases and J by 7 bases, leaving 15 bases between them. This CDR3 has 16 amino acids. CDR1 and CDR2 (germline): LGHDT, YNNKEL (reference sequence). The CDR3 region has the DNA TGTGCCAGCAGCCAAGATAGACAAGGTTCGAGCGGGGAGCTGTTTTTT. This codes for CASSQDRQGSSGELFF.

The chain has TRBV18 and TRBJ1-1, with D unclear. CDR3 length: 15 residues. The V end lost 6 bases, the J end lost 0 bases, and 14 bases lay between the germline ends. Germline V lookup: CDR1 KGHSH, CDR2 LQKENI. For the CDR3, the DNA is TGTGCCAGCTCCCTTTCCGGGAGGTTGAACACTGAAGCTTTCTTT. Translating it yields CASSLSGRLNTEAFF.

The chain joins TRBV10-1 to TRBJ2-7, with 7 nucleotides matching TRBD2. This CDR3 spans 10 amino acids. Germline-derived CDR1 and CDR2 are WNHNN and SYGVQD (reference sequence). DNA for the CDR3: TGCGCGGGGGGGGCCTACGAGCAGTACTTC. Residues: CAGGAYEQYF.

The chain is built from TRBV2 and TRBJ2-3, with a possible D match to TRBD1 (6 bases). The CDR3 runs to 14 residues. Germline V lookup: CDR1 SNHLY, CDR2 FYNNEI. Trimming left V 2 bases short and J 4 bases short, with 10 bases between. The DNA for the CDR3 is TGTGCCAGCAGTGAACAGGGGACCTCAGATACGCAGTATTTT. This encodes CASSEQGTSDTQYF.

This chain joins TRBV18 and TRBJ1-6, with D uncertain. Looked up from germline, CDR1 is KGHSH and CDR2 is LQKENI. The CDR3 has 16 amino acids. V was clipped by 3 bases and J by 3 bases, with 12 bases between them. The CDR3 nucleotides read TGTGCCAGCTCACCCTACGCCCGCGACTATAATTCACCCCTCCACTTT. It translates to CASSPYARDYNSPLHF.

The V and J genes are TRBV5-6 and TRBJ2-3, with D perhaps TRBD1 (6 bases). Trimming removed 4 bases from V and 2 bases from J, with 17 bases in between. The CDR3 extends over 16 amino acids. Germline V gives CDR1 SGHDT, CDR2 YYEEEE. The CDR3: CASSINREFNTDTQYF. CDR3 coding DNA: TGTGCCAGCAGCATAAACAGGGAATTTAACACAGATACGCAGTATTTT.

CDR3 bases: TGTGCCAGCAGTCCGGGGACAGGGACCTCTGGAAACACCATATATTTT. Translated: CASSPGTGTSGNTIYF. This chain uses TRBV25-1 with TRBJ1-3, with 9 bases identical to TRBD1. J gave up 0 bases and V 5 bases, and 5 bases lay outside the gene matches. This CDR3 has 16 amino acids. Germline CDR1 is MGHDK and CDR2 is SYGVNS.

This clone appeared a few times. The rearrangement links TRBV5-1 to TRBJ2-2; TRBD2 might be the D (5 bases). The germline V and J ends were trimmed by 1 base and 4 bases, with 11 bases remaining between them. This CDR3 has 15 residues. Germline-derived CDR1 and CDR2 are SGHRS and YFSETQ. The CDR3 is CASSLLPGSTGELFF. CDR3 bases: TGCGCCAGCAGCTTGTTGCCGGGGAGCACCGGGGAGCTGTTTTTT.